This record covers a single T cell receptor (beta chain). No antigen is known for it. The entry originates in a study of neoadjuvant anti-PD-1 for oral cavity cancer. At the level of the study: Patients without progression received a fourth nivolumab dose around day 43, then surgical resection on days 50-56. Findings of the study overall: Only a few patients per response group were TCR-analyzed; validation needed. Higher pretreatment Treg/Th17 ratios tracked higher pretreatment blood clonality.

From germline, CDR1 is MNHNS and CDR2 SASEGT. This CDR3 is 15 amino acids long. V dropped 6 bases and J dropped 5; count of bases not matched to a gene: 11. Six replicates per PBMC sample, mostly from 400 to 500 ng of genomic DNA. Libraries were prepared by immunoSEQ multiplex PCR; TCRdb keeps only in-frame clonotypes and omits some of them. Counted here are about 9,300 clones, around 75% occurring once; the ten biggest clones make up approximately 4%. Specified time point: after neoadjuvant nivolumab, at surgical resection. The input for sequencing was PBMCs, taken after nivolumab (anti-PD-1) treatment. The chain combines TRBV6-1 with TRBJ2-7, with 9 bases matching TRBD2. The sequence was obtained from a person between 40 and 79 years old with oral cavity squamous cell carcinoma. The CDR3 nucleotides are TGTGCCAGCAGGAAGCGGACTAGCGACGACAACGAGCAGTACTTC. Residues: CASRKRTSDDNEQYF.